Each of the 22 T cell receptor beta chains below was sequenced from the same sample in a study of T cells after yellow fever vaccination. TCRdb re-called the 5' RACE reads with MiXCR, one entry per CDR3 protein. The data contain 110,000 or so distinct CDR3 sequences, roughly 6.8% of them singletons. Specimen: CD4+ T cells sorted from PBMCs, collected more than 35 days after the first yellow fever vaccination. All receptors come from a man between 18 and 29 years old who received the YFV17D yellow fever vaccine.

This clonotype was detected a few times. This chain uses TRBV7-2 with TRBJ1-2, with a tentative D call TRBD1 (6 bases). V was shortened by 1 base and J by 9 bases, with 15 bases between the two germline ends. CDR3 length equals 14 residues. Looked up from germline, CDR1 is SGHTA and CDR2 is FQGNSA. DNA for the CDR3: TGTGCCAGCAGCTTAGGCCCTCTACAGGGCCGCTACACCTTC. Translating gives CASSLGPLQGRYTF.

This clonotype was counted ten times or more. The chain joins TRBV11-2 to TRBJ2-1; TRBD2 might be the D (6 bases). The CDR3 spans 12 residues. The germline gives CDR1 SGHAT, CDR2 FQNNGV. Trimming took 2 bases from V and 8 from J, leaving 7 bases between them. This CDR3 is CASSLTSYEQFF. The CDR3 coding sequence is TGTGCCAGCAGCTTAACTAGCTATGAGCAGTTCTTC. The variable domain in full, with the rest retrieved from reference TRBV11-2 and TRBJ2-1, is EAGVAQSPRYKIIEKRQSVAFWCNPISGHATLYWYQQILGQGPKLLIQFQNNGVVDDSQLPKDRFSAERLKGVDSTLKIQPAKLEDSAVYLCASSLTSYEQFFGPGTRLTVL.

This clonotype was counted at least ten times. The rearrangement uses TRBV10-3 and TRBJ2-3; 7 nucleotides line up with TRBD2. This CDR3 contains 13 residues. The V gene end was trimmed by 9 bases and the J gene end by 0 bases; junction bases not matched to a gene: 3. Looked up from germline, CDR1 is ENHRY and CDR2 is SYGVKD. CDR3 DNA sequence: TGTGCCATGGGGGGACTAAGCACAGATACGCAGTATTTT. Residues: CAMGGLSTDTQYF.

This clonotype was counted at least ten times. V gene TRBV9 combines with J gene TRBJ2-2; D call uncertain. The CDR3 loop spans 14 amino acids. The V and J ends lost 0 bases and 6 bases respectively, with 9 bases between them. CDR1 is SGDLS, CDR2 YYNGEE, per germline. DNA of the CDR3: TGTGCCAGCAGCGTAGTGGGCAGTGCCGGGGAGCTGTTTTTT. This gives the protein CASSVVGSAGELFF.

The sample holds many counts of this clonotype. The genes are TRBV7-6 and TRBJ2-2, with TRBD2 identical over 12 bases. The V segment lost 2 bases and the J segment 5 bases; nucleotides outside the gene matches: 12. The CDR3 extends over 19 amino acids. CDR1 SGHVS and CDR2 FNYEAQ come from the germline V gene. The DNA of the CDR3 is TGTGCCAGCAGCTTACCCTCCGCTAGCGGGGGGGGCCGGACCGGGGAGCTGTTTTTT. This translates into CASSLPSASGGGRTGELFF.

The sample holds many counts of this clonotype. The V call is TRBV10-3, the J call TRBJ2-2, with D unresolved. The length of the CDR3 is 13 residues. The V end was cut by 0 bases, the J end by 7 bases, with 6 bases between. Germline V lookup: CDR1 ENHRY, CDR2 SYGVKD. CDR3 in DNA: TGTGCCATCAGTGAGTCAAGGCTCGGGGAGCTGTTTTTT. Translated: CAISESRLGELFF.

At least ten counts were recorded for this clonotype. The V and J genes are TRBV10-3 and TRBJ2-1; 11 bases fit TRBD2. The length of the CDR3 is 15 residues. Germline V lookup: CDR1 ENHRY, CDR2 SYGVKD. J was trimmed by 7 bases and V by 6 bases; bases with no gene match: 8. CDR3 region: CAISVTSGGVNEQFF. For the CDR3, the DNA is TGTGCCATCAGCGTTACTAGCGGGGGCGTGAATGAGCAGTTCTTC.

On this clonotype: This sequence may be a read error, since a much larger clone differs from it by one base. The CDR3 here is CASTETENTQYF. Written as DNA, the CDR3 is TGTGCCAGCACCGAAACGGAGAATACGCAGTATTTT. The V and J genes are TRBV25-1 and TRBJ2-3; D is uncertain. This CDR3 has 12 amino acids. Per the germline V gene, CDR1 is MGHDK and CDR2 is SYGVNS. Trimming stripped 7 bases from V and 7 bases from J, with 12 bases between.

This clonotype was seen ten or more times. This chain links TRBV3-1 with TRBJ1-6; D possibly corresponds to TRBD1 (6 bases). Germline CDR1 is LGHDT and CDR2 is YNNKEL (reference sequence). Deletions cut 1 base from V and 9 bases from J, with 16 bases between. This CDR3 has 16 residues. For the CDR3, the DNA is TGTGCCAGCAGCCAAGGAGGGGGGTCATCCAGTTCACCCCTCCACTTT. It translates to CASSQGGGSSSSPLHF.

This clonotype has ten or more counts. The rearrangement joins TRBV7-2 to TRBJ2-2, with D possibly called TRBD1 or TRBD2 (5 bases each). Trimming shortened V by 3 bases and J by 7 bases, and 9 bases separated the two germline ends. Germline CDR1 is SGHTA and CDR2 is FQGNSA. The CDR3 has 13 residues. CDR3 residues: CASSLTRGGELFF. CDR3 in DNA: TGTGCCAGCAGCTTGACGAGGGGCGGGGAGCTGTTTTTT.

This clonotype was detected ten times or more. V usage is TRBV12-3 or TRBV12-4 and J usage is TRBJ1-5; the D gene is possibly TRBD1 (5 bases). CDR3 length: 15 residues. V lost 4 bases to trimming and J lost 1 base, with 11 bases between them. CDR3 DNA: TGTGCCAGCAGTTGGCTAGGGGTAAGCAATCAGCCCCAGCATTTT. Translated: CASSWLGVSNQPQHF.

This clonotype was counted only a few times. One junction end does not reproduce the germline sequence, and a read error may be involved. The chain couples TRBV20-1 to TRBJ2-4; 15 bases fit TRBD2. Germline V gene sequence: CDR1 DFQATT, CDR2 SNEGSKA (reference sequence). This CDR3 is built from 18 residues. Here the CDR3 DNA reads TGCTGTGCTAGGGGAGGACTAGCGGGGGGGCCTCCCAAAAACATTCAGTACTTC. Protein sequence: CCARGGLAGGPPKNIQYF.

This clonotype was detected ten times or more. The CDR3 loop reads CATSDTRGSGADTQYF. The CDR3, as DNA: TGTGCCACCAGTGACACTCGGGGTAGCGGGGCAGATACGCAGTATTTT. V is TRBV24-1 and J is TRBJ2-3; the match to TRBD2 covers 8 bases. Trimming removed 4 bases from V and 4 bases from J; junction bases left unmatched: 9. CDR1 is KGHDR, CDR2 SFDVKD, per germline. CDR3 length equals 16 residues.

This clonotype was detected many times. The chain links TRBV20-1 to TRBJ1-5; 12 nucleotides agree with TRBD1. CDR1 and CDR2 (germline): DFQATT, SNEGSKA (reference sequence). Losses at the gene ends were 5 bases for V and 5 bases for J; bases not matched to a gene: 1. This CDR3 is 13 amino acids long. As DNA, the CDR3 is TGCAGTGCTGGGACAGGGGGCCATCAGCCCCAGCATTTT. This gives the protein CSAGTGGHQPQHF.

This clonotype appeared many times. The V and J genes are TRBV4-2 and TRBJ2-1, with 9 bases lining up with TRBD2. The length of the CDR3 is 19 residues. The germline CDR1 and CDR2 sequences are LGHNA and YNFKEQ. Trimming at V came to 0 bases and at J to 1 base, leaving 10 bases not matched to a gene. The CDR3 loop reads CASSQDWLAGVSSYNEQFF. For the CDR3, the DNA is TGTGCCAGCAGCCAAGACTGGTTAGCGGGGGTTTCTTCCTACAATGAGCAGTTCTTC.

This clonotype was detected ten times or more. This CDR3 reads CASSAGLLDTQYF. The CDR3, as DNA: TGTGCCTCCTCAGCGGGGCTATTAGATACGCAGTATTTT. The gene calls are TRBV12-3 or TRBV12-4 and TRBJ2-3; 7 nucleotides agree with TRBD2. J was trimmed by 5 bases and V by 11 bases; bases with no gene match: 10. CDR3 length equals 13 residues.

This clonotype appeared many times. The V and J genes are TRBV29-1 and TRBJ1-1; maybe TRBD1 (5 bases). Germline lookup yields CDR1 SQVTM and CDR2 ANQGSEA. This CDR3 comprises 13 residues. Trimming left V 6 bases short and J 1 base short, with 12 bases between. CDR3 sequence: CSVRGTENTEAFF. CDR3 coding DNA: TGCAGCGTCCGCGGGACGGAGAACACTGAAGCTTTCTTT. The whole variable domain, remainder taken from reference TRBV29-1 and TRBJ1-1, is SAVISQKPSRDICQRGTSLTIQCQVDSQVTMMFWYRQQPGQSLTLIATANQGSEATYESGFVIDKFPISRPNLTFSTLTVSNMSPEDSSIYLCSVRGTENTEAFFGQGTRLTVV.

This clonotype was counted many times. This chain joins TRBV7-2 and TRBJ1-5; D gene unclear. The germline V gene has CDR1 SGHTA and CDR2 FQGNSA. Trimming pared 0 bases from V and 2 bases from J, leaving 17 bases between. This CDR3 comprises 18 residues. The CDR3 region has the DNA TGTGCCAGCAGCTTAGCTCCGACACTGGTCACGGGCAATCAGCCCCAGCATTTT. This codes for CASSLAPTLVTGNQPQHF.

In its sample, this clonotype was seen many times. The chain uses TRBV7-3 and TRBJ2-3, with D possibly being TRBD1 or TRBD2 (6 bases each). CDR3 length equals 18 residues. Germline values: CDR1 SGHTA, CDR2 FQGTGA. V lost 1 base and J lost 1, with 18 bases in between. DNA for the CDR3: TGTGCCAGCAGCTTAAACTCGGGGGCCAGCCCGGGCACAGATACGCAGTATTTT. Protein sequence: CASSLNSGASPGTDTQYF.

This clonotype was observed at least ten times. V and J are TRBV20-1 and TRBJ2-7, with D possibly being TRBD1 (6 bases). CDR3 length: 13 residues. Trimming pared 0 bases from V and 2 bases from J, leaving 8 bases between. From germline, CDR1 is DFQATT and CDR2 SNEGSKA (reference sequence). CDR3 protein: CSARETGTYEQYV. CDR3 in DNA: TGCAGTGCTAGAGAAACAGGGACCTACGAGCAGTACGTC.

The gene calls are TRBV5-5 and TRBJ2-1; 13 nucleotides align to TRBD2. The length of the CDR3 is 14 residues. Germline CDR1 reads SGHKS; CDR2 reads YYEKEE (reference sequence). The J segment lost 7 bases and the V segment lost 4 bases, leaving 2 bases of the junction unmatched. CDR3 protein: CASSRLAGGNEQFF. The CDR3 DNA reads TGTGCCAGCAGCCGACTAGCGGGGGGAAATGAGCAGTTCTTC.

This clonotype was recorded at least ten times. The chain couples TRBV6-2 or TRBV6-3 to TRBJ2-7; D uncertain. There are 16 residues in the CDR3. The germline gives CDR1 MNHEY, CDR2 SVGEGT. Trimming removed 5 bases at V and 0 bases at J, with 17 bases between. CDR3 coding DNA: TGTGCCAGCAGTGAGTGGAGTACTCTCAGCTCCTACGAGCAGTACGTC. Residues: CASSEWSTLSSYEQYV.